This T cell receptor beta chain was sequenced in a study of vaccination and CD4 T cells after COVID-19. This clonotype was observed a handful of times. The antigen remains unidentified. The germline gives CDR1 SGHTA, CDR2 FQGNSA. The V gene end was trimmed by 3 bases and the J gene end by 4 bases; junction bases not matched to a gene: 3. The CDR3 has 15 amino acids. CD4+ T cells that had been cultured provided DNA sequenced with the Oncomine TCR Beta short-read assay. Using the QIAamp micro DNA kit, genomic DNA was extracted from the CD4+ T cells that had been cultured. TCRdb re-called the PCR reads with MiXCR, one entry per CDR3 protein. Altogether approximately 9,700 distinct CDR3 sequences are present, 26% being singletons, with the ten largest covering roughly 50%. Treatment of the sample: 10-day PBMC culture with coronavirus spike peptide pools or control peptides (ViraFEST assay). In the ViraFEST assay, peptide-pool expansion preceded TCR sequencing of expanded clonotypes.

The sequenced sample was CD4+ T cells from blood, cultured in vitro, obtained before SARS-CoV-2 vaccination. The chain has TRBV7-2 and TRBJ2-5, with TRBD2 identical over 12 bases. The TCR was taken from a human donor who received a COVID-19 vaccine. The CDR3 region is CASSFSSGGGETQYF. The CDR3 DNA reads TGTGCCAGCAGCTTCTCTAGCGGGGGGGGAGAGACCCAGTACTTC. Based on the CDR3 plus reference TRBV7-2 and TRBJ2-5, the full variable domain is GAGVSQSPSNKVTEKGKDVELRCDPISGHTALYWYRQSLGQGLEFLIYFQGNSAPDKSGLPSDRFSAERTGGSVSTLTIQRTQQEDSAVYLCASSFSSGGGETQYFGPGTRLLVL.